Below are 4 T cell receptor beta chains sequenced from a single sample in a study of blood T cells in healthy people across ages. A sample-barcoded 5' primer and a J-beta primer mix were used in a second PCR of roughly 7 to 12 cycles. TCRdb independently ran MiXCR on the 5' RACE reads; one entry per CDR3 protein. The sample consists of nearly 1 million distinct CDR3 sequences, roughly 50% of them appearing once. The sample was blood. All receptors derive from a woman aged 55-75 years in good health.

DNA for the CDR3: TGTGCCAGCAGCTTGAGGGACCACAATGAGCAGTTCTTC. Translation gives CASSLRDHNEQFF. The V call is TRBV7-9, the J call TRBJ2-1; TRBD1 or TRBD2 may be the D gene (5 bases each). V was trimmed by 3 bases and J by 5 bases, leaving 8 bases between them. Germline V gene sequence: CDR1 SEHNR, CDR2 FQNEAQ (reference sequence). The length of the CDR3 is 13 residues.

This clonotype has just a few counts. V is TRBV11-2 and J is TRBJ2-5; D unclear. Trimming stripped 5 bases from V and 1 base from J, with 11 bases between. Germline CDR1 reads SGHAT; CDR2 reads FQNNGV. This CDR3 contains 14 residues. Written as DNA, the CDR3 is TGTGCCAGCAGCCCTCTGACCCTCCAAGAGACCCAGTACTTC. Protein: CASSPLTLQETQYF.

This rearrangement joins TRBV28 to TRBJ2-5, with a possible D match to TRBD2 (7 bases). TRBJ2-7 matches the DNA end more closely, so the J call is doubtful. Looked up from germline, CDR1 is MDHEN and CDR2 is SYDVKM. CDR3 length: 15 amino acids. DNA for the CDR3: TGTGCCAGCAGTTGCGGGGGCACCTCCACCTACGAGCAGTACTTC. This translates into CASSCGGTSTYEQYF.

This clonotype was seen a few times. The chain joins TRBV11-2 to TRBJ2-1, with TRBD2 matching over 7 bases. The V segment lost 1 base and the J segment 2 bases; nucleotides outside the gene matches: 8. Germline loops: CDR1 SGHAT, CDR2 FQNNGV. This CDR3 has 17 residues. The CDR3 nucleotides are TGTGCCAGCAGCTTAGGGGAGGGCCTACCGCCCTACAATGAGCAGTTCTTC. Its translation: CASSLGEGLPPYNEQFF.